Following are 19 T cell receptor beta chains from one sample sequenced in a study of resident and recirculating memory T cells in vitiligo. Sequencing was performed with immunoSEQ multiplex PCR; in TCRdb, only in-frame clones are kept and a portion is missing. The data show approximately 100 clones, with around 83% seen just once and 20% to 25% held by the top ten. The sequencing sample was made of non-lesional skin. Subset reported: normal-appearing skin under Wood's lamp, at least 2 cm from depigmented macule. The receptors were gathered from a male donor with vitiligo.

The CDR3 loop reads CASSVRGTYNEQFF. Here the CDR3 DNA reads TGTGCCAGCAGTGTGCGGGGGACCTACAATGAGCAGTTCTTC. The rearrangement links TRBV6-4 to TRBJ2-1, with 7 bases aligning to TRBD2. Trimming removed 4 bases from V and 2 bases from J; junction bases left unmatched: 2. Germline CDR1 is MRHNA and CDR2 is SNTAGT. The CDR3 loop spans 14 amino acids.

The chain employs TRBV5-5 and TRBJ2-7; 12 nucleotides align to TRBD1. Germline assignment: CDR1 SGHKS and CDR2 YYEKEE (reference sequence). Losses at the gene ends were 2 bases for V and 5 bases for J; bases not matched to a gene: 2. This CDR3 region has 14 residues. CDR3 residues: CASSFGDRGHEQYF. The CDR3 nucleotides read TGTGCCAGCAGCTTCGGGGACAGGGGGCACGAGCAGTACTTC.

The rearrangement uses TRBV12-5 and TRBJ1-1; D may be TRBD1 (5 bases). CDR3 length: 13 amino acids. The ends were cut back, 3 bases at V and 1 base at J, with 6 bases in the middle. The germline V gene has CDR1 LGHNT and CDR2 FRNRAP. CDR3: CASGFGQNTEAFF. CDR3 coding DNA: TGTGCTAGTGGTTTTGGACAGAACACTGAAGCTTTCTTT.

This chain joins TRBV2 and TRBJ2-7, with D unclear. CDR1 and CDR2 (germline): SNHLY, FYNNEI. This CDR3 is 11 amino acids long. The ends were cut back, 3 bases at V and 5 bases at J, with 5 bases in the middle. As DNA, the CDR3 is TGTGCCAGCAGTGATCGGGACGAGCAGTACTTC. Translating gives CASSDRDEQYF.

This clone has only one observation. This chain uses TRBV30 with TRBJ1-2; D possibly corresponds to TRBD1 (6 bases). The CDR3 sequence is 21 residues long. The V end was cut by 0 bases, the J end by 0 bases, with 29 bases between. Per the germline V gene, CDR1 is GTSNPN and CDR2 is SVGIG (reference sequence). CDR3 sequence: CAWSVLFRWSQQGPANYGYTF. DNA for the CDR3: TGTGCCTGGAGTGTACTGTTCCGGTGGTCCCAGCAGGGGCCAGCTAACTATGGCTACACCTTC. The complete variable domain, with remaining parts taken from reference TRBV30 and TRBJ1-2, reads SQTIHQWPATLVQPVGSPLSLECTVEGTSNPNLYWYRQAAGRGLQLLFYSVGIGQISSEVPQNLSASRPQDRQFILSSKKLLLSDSGFYLCAWSVLFRWSQQGPANYGYTFGSGTRLTVV.

V gene TRBV30 combines with J gene TRBJ2-7; D might be TRBD1 (5 bases). Trimming left V 7 bases short and J 2 bases short, with 18 bases between. Germline values: CDR1 GTSNPN, CDR2 SVGIG (reference sequence). The CDR3 consists of 14 residues. Written as DNA, the CDR3 is TGTGCCTTTCCCCCCTGGACATGGACCTACGAGCAGTACTTC. Translating gives CAFPPWTWTYEQYF.

In its sample, this clone ranks as hyperexpanded. The chain combines TRBV2 with TRBJ1-1; D is perhaps TRBD1 (5 bases). The CDR3 sequence is 16 residues long. V shed 2 bases and J shed 0 bases, with 13 bases lying between them. In germline, CDR1 is SNHLY, CDR2 FYNNEI. CDR3 in amino acids: CASSERREGMNTEAFF. Here the CDR3 DNA reads TGTGCCAGCAGTGAACGGAGGGAGGGGATGAACACTGAAGCTTTCTTT.

This chain joins TRBV13 and TRBJ2-6, with D maybe TRBD1 (6 bases). Trimming cost V 7 bases and J 0 bases, with 10 bases left between them. The germline CDR1 and CDR2 sequences are PRHDT and FYEKMQ (reference sequence). This CDR3 comprises 15 residues. DNA for the CDR3: TGTGCCAGCAACCCACAGGGCTCTGGGGCCAACGTCCTGACTTTC. As protein: CASNPQGSGANVLTF.

This rearrangement joins TRBV10-3 to TRBJ2-1; the match to TRBD2 covers 8 bases. The V segment lost 8 bases and the J segment 8 bases; nucleotides outside the gene matches: 17. Germline loops: CDR1 ENHRY, CDR2 SYGVKD. CDR3 length equals 16 residues. CDR3 nucleotide sequence: TGTGCCATCTCCTCCCTGGGGCTAGCGGGTAGGTATGAGCAGTTCTTC. Translated, it gives CAISSLGLAGRYEQFF.

The CDR3 DNA reads as TGCGCCAGCAGCCAAGTCCCAACGGGAGGTTTATACGAGCAGTACTTC. This codes for CASSQVPTGGLYEQYF. The rearrangement uses TRBV4-1 and TRBJ2-7; 7 bases map to TRBD2. The CDR3 consists of 16 residues. The V and J ends lost 1 base and 4 bases, in that order; junction bases with no gene match: 10. Germline CDR1 and CDR2: MGHRA and YSYEKL.

The chain is built from TRBV4-2 and TRBJ2-1; 9 nucleotides align to TRBD1. The CDR3 is 16 amino acids. V was pared by 0 bases and J by 3 bases, with 3 bases of the junction left unmatched. Germline V gene data show CDR1 as LGHNA and CDR2 as YNFKEQ. DNA for the CDR3: TGTGCCAGCAGCCAAGAGAGGGGACAGGGCTACAATGAGCAGTTCTTC. Translated, it gives CASSQERGQGYNEQFF.

This chain joins TRBV28 and TRBJ2-7; 8 bases are a match to TRBD1. The CDR3 length is 12 residues. Germline lookup yields CDR1 MDHEN and CDR2 SYDVKM. V trimming: 7 bases; J trimming: 7 bases; junction bases outside the gene matches: 6. The CDR3 DNA sequence: TGTGCCAGCACCAGGGGGCTAAGTGAGCAGTACTTC. This translates into CASTRGLSEQYF. Drawing the rest from reference TRBV28 and TRBJ2-7, the complete variable domain is DVKVTQSSRYLVKRTGEKVFLECVQDMDHENMFWYRQDPGLGLRLIYFSYDVKMKEKGDIPEGYSVSREKKERFSLILESASTNQTSMYLCASTRGLSEQYFGPGTRLTVT.

The chain recombines TRBV5-8 with TRBJ2-1; no definite D call. This CDR3 is built from 15 residues. Trimming took off 4 bases at V and 3 bases at J, with 14 bases between the two ends. In germline, CDR1 is SGHTS, CDR2 YDEGEE. The CDR3 sequence is CASSREYFGYNEQFF. Here the CDR3 DNA reads TGTGCCAGCAGCCGAGAGTATTTCGGCTACAATGAGCAGTTCTTC.

The rearrangement uses TRBV21-1 and TRBJ2-3; the D call of TRBD1 is as the table states it, not checked on the DNA. TRBV21-1 is annotated as a pseudogene. This CDR3 contains 17 residues. The CDR3 reads CASSKRGQGALSDTQYF. Here the CDR3 DNA reads TGTGCCAGCAGCAAAAGGGGACAGGGGGCGTTATCAGATACGCAGTATTTT.

V is TRBV7-3 and J is TRBJ2-3; D remains ambiguous. Germline V gene sequence: CDR1 SGHTA, CDR2 FQGTGA. Trimming took off 1 base at V and 0 bases at J, with 8 bases between the two ends. The CDR3 is 15 residues long. The CDR3, as DNA: TGTGCCAGCAGCTTAATGGGCTCTAGCACAGATACGCAGTATTTT. Protein: CASSLMGSSTDTQYF.

The rearrangement joins TRBV7-2 to TRBJ2-3; D possibly corresponds to TRBD2 (6 bases). CDR1 SGHTA and CDR2 FQGNSA come from the germline V gene. The CDR3 spans 14 residues. The germline V and J ends were trimmed by 5 bases and 6 bases, with 15 bases remaining between them. For the CDR3, the DNA is TGTGCCAGCAGCCCAGGACTAAGGGCCGATACGCAGTATTTT. Protein product: CASSPGLRADTQYF.

This sequence joins TRBV4-3 and TRBJ2-2, with a possible D match to TRBD2 (5 bases). V gave up 3 bases and J gave up 6 bases, with 20 bases separating them. The CDR3 is made up of 17 amino acids. Germline CDR1 LGHNA, CDR2 YSLEER. The CDR3 coding sequence is TGCGCCAGCAGCCATCTGAGGGCGGATCAGTACGCCGGGGAGCTGTTTTTT. It translates to CASSHLRADQYAGELFF.

V gene TRBV7-8 combines with J gene TRBJ2-1; 12 bases are a match to TRBD2. The V and J ends lost 3 bases and 3 bases, in that order; junction bases with no gene match: 6. CDR3 length: 17 residues. The germline V gene has CDR1 SGHVS and CDR2 FQNEAQ. This chain's CDR3 is CASSLGPGLAGYNEQFF. The CDR3 DNA sequence: TGTGCCAGCAGCTTGGGGCCGGGACTAGCGGGCTACAATGAGCAGTTCTTC.

The chain joins TRBV6-1 to TRBJ2-1; 8 nucleotides line up with TRBD2. The CDR3 has 15 residues. From germline, CDR1 is MNHNS and CDR2 SASEGT. Losses at the gene ends were 2 bases for V and 9 bases for J; bases not matched to a gene: 9. CDR3 residues: CASSESGSILGEQFF. The CDR3 coding sequence is TGTGCCAGCAGTGAAAGCGGGAGTATATTGGGTGAGCAGTTCTTC.